The rows below give T cell receptor beta chains drawn from one sample of a study of radiation and T cells in renal cell carcinoma. Method: immunoSEQ multiplex PCR; TCRdb's copy keeps in-frame clones and lacks some. The data hold about 86,000 clones, with approximately 80% observed a single time. The sample consisted of blood, taken from a patient whose treatment included radiotherapy and nephrectomy. Receptors were obtained from a man aged 50-59 years with renal cell carcinoma. Each CDR3 is given with its conserved first and last residue. Fields, in order: D gene, J gene, clone size, V gene, CDR3 DNA, CDR3 protein. A D gene is named only where the DNA matches it firmly. Clone size is given for some rows only: seen once, a few or many times, or a class if the clone is expanded.

D: NA
J: TRBJ1-2
size: NA
V: TRBV5-1
DNA: TGCGCCAGCAGCTGGGACACCAACGTTGATGGCTACACCTTC
CDR3: CASSWDTNVDGYTF

D: TRBD1
J: TRBJ1-5
size: NA
V: TRBV19
DNA: TGTGCCAGTAGTTTCAGACAGGGGGAAAGCAATCAGCCCCAGCATTTT
CDR3: CASSFRQGESNQPQHF

D: NA
J: TRBJ1-5
size: NA
V: TRBV18
DNA: TGTGCCAGCTCCGGCGACAGGTTGGCGGGAAGTCGGAATCAGCCCCAGCATTTT
CDR3: CASSGDRLAGSRNQPQHF

D: NA
J: TRBJ2-4
size: NA
V: TRBV10-3
DNA: TGTGCCATCAGCCCAGGGGCGGGGCTCCCCTTGGGGGCCAAAAACATTCAGTACTTC
CDR3: CAISPGAGLPLGAKNIQYF

D: NA
J: TRBJ2-7
size: once
V: TRBV28
DNA: TGTGCCAGCAGTTCCCCAGGGCCACCATCCTACGAGCAGTACTTC
CDR3: CASSSPGPPSYEQYF

D: NA
J: TRBJ1-2
size: NA
V: TRBV7-6
DNA: TGTGCCAGCAGCTCTCGGCCGGGGAACTATGGCTACACCTTC
CDR3: CASSSRPGNYGYTF

D: NA
J: TRBJ2-2
size: NA
V: TRBV28
DNA: TGTGCCAGCAGTCGGGGCCTGGGGACCGGGGAGCTGTTTTTT
CDR3: CASSRGLGTGELFF

D: TRBD2
J: TRBJ2-1
size: NA
V: TRBV5-5
DNA: TGTGCCAGCAGCTTGGTGAAGCGGGGGGGCGAATTCTACAATGAGCAGTTCTTC
CDR3: CASSLVKRGGEFYNEQFF

D: NA
J: TRBJ1-6
size: NA
V: TRBV6-1
DNA: TGTGCCAGCAGTGAAGCACCCGGGGTTGGTAATTCACCCCTCCACTTT
CDR3: CASSEAPGVGNSPLHF

D: NA
J: TRBJ2-2
size: once
V: TRBV7-3
DNA: TGTGCCAGCAGCTTAATAGCATGGGACCCGAACACCGGGGAGCTGTTTTTT
CDR3: CASSLIAWDPNTGELFF

D: TRBD2
J: TRBJ2-5
size: NA
V: TRBV5-4
DNA: TGTGCCAGCAGCTCCACTAGCGGGGCCCAAGAGACCCAGTACTTC
CDR3: CASSSTSGAQETQYF

D: NA
J: TRBJ2-3
size: NA
V: TRBV2
DNA: TGTGCCCATACCCTCACGGGCTCAGATACGCAGTATTTT
CDR3: CAHTLTGSDTQYF

D: NA
J: TRBJ1-6
size: medium-sized
V: TRBV2
DNA: TGTGCCAGCAGGAGACGACAGGACTCCTATAATTCACCCCTCCACTTT
CDR3: CASRRRQDSYNSPLHF

D: NA
J: TRBJ1-1
size: NA
V: TRBV5-1
DNA: TGCGCCAGCAGCTCGGTAGGGTCACCGGTCACTGAAGCTTTCTTT
CDR3: CASSSVGSPVTEAFF

D: NA
J: TRBJ1-2
size: NA
V: TRBV5-1
DNA: TGCGCCAGCAGCTTGGGCAGGAACTATGGCTACACCTTC
CDR3: CASSLGRNYGYTF

D: NA
J: TRBJ1-1
size: once
V: TRBV7-6
DNA: TGTGCCAGCAGCTTCGGCGGGAGCAACCCGAACACTGAAGCTTTCTTT
CDR3: CASSFGGSNPNTEAFF

D: TRBD1
J: TRBJ2-7
size: once
V: TRBV27
DNA: TGTGCCAGCAGTTTACGACAGGGACGTCACGAGCAGTACTTC
CDR3: CASSLRQGRHEQYF

D: NA
J: TRBJ2-7
size: NA
V: TRBV7-8
DNA: TGTGCCAGCAGCTTAGGAGTTTTCGGGGCCCGCTCCTACGAGCAGTACTTC
CDR3: CASSLGVFGARSYEQYF

D: TRBD1
J: TRBJ1-2
size: NA
V: TRBV30
DNA: TGTGCCTGGAGTACTATGACAGGGATCTATGGCTACACCTTC
CDR3: CAWSTMTGIYGYTF

D: NA
J: TRBJ2-5
size: once
V: TRBV28
DNA: TGTGCCAGCAGCGACCATGCAAGAAAAGAGACCCAGTACTTC
CDR3: CASSDHARKETQYF

D: TRBD1
J: TRBJ1-2
size: NA
V: TRBV30
DNA: TGTGCCTGGAGTGTAGCAGGGGGCCGGGCCTATGGCTACACCTTC
CDR3: CAWSVAGGRAYGYTF

D: NA
J: TRBJ1-6
size: NA
V: TRBV6-1
DNA: TGTGCCAGCAGTGCCGGAACAAATTCACCCCTCCACTTT
CDR3: CASSAGTNSPLHF

D: NA
J: TRBJ1-6
size: NA
V: TRBV10-3
DNA: TGTGCCATCAGTGAGGAATTTTCACCCCTCCACTTT
CDR3: CAISEEFSPLHF

D: TRBD1
J: TRBJ2-5
size: few
V: TRBV28
DNA: TGTGCCAGCAGTTTGCGACAGGGGTCAGAGACCCAGTACTTC
CDR3: CASSLRQGSETQYF

D: NA
J: TRBJ1-1
size: NA
V: TRBV18
DNA: TGTGCCAGCTCACCACCCGAGGGGGGCCCGTGGTACACTGAAGCTTTCTTT
CDR3: CASSPPEGGPWYTEAFF

D: NA
J: TRBJ1-1
size: NA
V: TRBV18
DNA: TGTGCCAGCTCACCACCAGGGATTACTGAAGCTTTCTTT
CDR3: CASSPPGITEAFF

D: NA
J: TRBJ2-4
size: NA
V: TRBV27
DNA: TGTGCCAGCAGTCCCACAGGTGCGGGAATAAACATTCAGTACTTC
CDR3: CASSPTGAGINIQYF

D: NA
J: TRBJ1-2
size: NA
V: TRBV19
DNA: TGTGCCAGTAGTACTTCCGGGACAACAGGAATCTACACCTTC
CDR3: CASSTSGTTGIYTF

D: TRBD1
J: TRBJ2-6
size: few
V: TRBV11-3
DNA: TGTGCCAGCAGCAGACAGGGGGCTGGGGCCAACGTCCTGACTTTC
CDR3: CASSRQGAGANVLTF

D: TRBD2
J: TRBJ2-7
size: few
V: TRBV5-1
DNA: TGCGCCAGCAGCTTTGGCGGGGGGGCCTACGAGCAGTACTTC
CDR3: CASSFGGGAYEQYF

D: TRBD1
J: TRBJ1-5
size: NA
V: TRBV7-8
DNA: TGTGCCAGCAGCCGCGACAGGGCTGGGAATCAGCCCCAGCATTTT
CDR3: CASSRDRAGNQPQHF

D: NA
J: TRBJ2-5
size: NA
V: TRBV4-1
DNA: TGCGCCAGCAGCCCAGTCTTAGTGGGTGAGACCCAGTACTTC
CDR3: CASSPVLVGETQYF

D: NA
J: TRBJ2-7
size: NA
V: TRBV5-1
DNA: TGCGCCAGCAGCTTGAATGGACAGACATACGAGCAGTACTTC
CDR3: CASSLNGQTYEQYF

D: NA
J: TRBJ1-4
size: NA
V: TRBV28
DNA: TGTGCCAGCAGTTCTCCCAACAGGGCAACTAATGAAAAACTGTTTTTT
CDR3: CASSSPNRATNEKLFF

D: TRBD2
J: TRBJ2-5
size: NA
V: TRBV10-2
DNA: TGCGCCAGCGGAAAAAGACTAGCGGACGTCCAAGAGACCCAGTACTTC
CDR3: CASGKRLADVQETQYF

D: TRBD2
J: TRBJ2-3
size: NA
V: TRBV30
DNA: TGTGCCTGGAGTGGACGGGGGGGTATCGGTGGGACAGATACGCAGTATTTT
CDR3: CAWSGRGGIGGTDTQYF

D: NA
J: TRBJ1-1
size: NA
V: TRBV7-9
DNA: TGTGCCAGCAGCTTACTCTCAGGGGTACCCACTGAAGCTTTCTTT
CDR3: CASSLLSGVPTEAFF